This TCR beta chain was sequenced in a study of shared clonotypes between healthy human individuals. Study-level findings and limits: Tissues were not sampled, only blood, and their repertoires likely differ.

With 3 bases removed from V and 5 bases from J, the gap between germline ends came to 10 bases. This CDR3 region has 13 residues. CDR1 and CDR2 from the germline V gene are MGHRA and YSYEKL. As regards this clone: The antigen is unknown. Other DNA sequences in the same sample also yield this CDR3.

Assay used: immunoSEQ multiplex PCR; TCRdb lists only in-frame clones, some missing. The sample shows under 2,500,000 clones, 90% to 96% of them seen only once. Sequencing used naive CD4+ T cells sorted from blood. Sample subset: CD45RA+ positively selected. This TCR was sampled from a man aged 18 to 29 in good health. The chain has TRBV4-1 and TRBJ2-5, with a tentative D call TRBD2 (5 bases). CDR3 residues: CASSQGRVETQYF. In nucleotides, the CDR3 is TGCGCCAGCAGCCAGGGGAGAGTTGAGACCCAGTACTTC.